Listed below are T cell receptor beta chains from one sample, sequenced in a study of blood T cell repertoires in COVID-19. Clones were read by immunoSEQ multiplex PCR, and TCRdb kept only the in-frame ones, dropping some. The top ten hold under 2% of the sample, which has 250,000 to 400,000 clones, roughly 85% seen once. The specimen sequenced was PBMCs or T cells enriched from blood (not recorded which). The receptor source for this set is a woman aged 25-40 years who had been exposed to COVID-19. CDR3s include the opening cysteine and the closing phenylalanine or tryptophan. A D gene is named only where the DNA matches it firmly. Part of the rows lack a size; the others show once, few, many or a class for expanded clones.

>-|-|TRBV5-1|TRBJ1-3
TGCGCCAGCAGCTTGGGGCTGGGAAACACCATATATTTT
CASSLGLGNTIYF
>-|TRBD1|TRBV30|TRBJ1-1
TGTGCCTGGATTGTGCCGACAGGGGTTGCGACTGAAGCTTTCTTT
CAWIVPTGVATEAFF
>once|-|TRBV29-1|TRBJ1-2
TGCAGCATATTGGAGGGTGCCTATGGCTACACCTTC
CSILEGAYGYTF
>-|-|TRBV7-2|TRBJ2-7
TGTGCCAGCAGCTTACAGCCCGGGACCGGGGGACCTACGAGGGAGCAGTACTTC
CASSLQPGTGGPTREQYF
>-|TRBD1|TRBV19|TRBJ2-7
TGTGCCAGTAGTATCAGGGGACAGCCCACCTACGAGCAGTACTTC
CASSIRGQPTYEQYF
>-|-|TRBV7-2|TRBJ2-7
TGTGCCAGCAGCTTAGAGGCAGGCAGGTCCTACGAGCAGTACTTC
CASSLEAGRSYEQYF
>-|TRBD2|TRBV24-1|TRBJ2-3
TGTGCCACCAGTAGGCAGGGAGGGACAGATACGCAGTATTTT
CATSRQGGTDTQYF
>-|TRBD1|TRBV28|TRBJ2-1
TGTGCCAGCAGTCCTCCCCCGGGACAGGGGACAAATGAGCAGTTCTTC
CASSPPPGQGTNEQFF
>-|-|TRBV4-3|TRBJ1-2
TGCGCCAGCAGCCAAGAGAACAGGGTCGGTGGGTATGGCTACACCTTC
CASSQENRVGGYGYTF
>-|-|TRBV5-1|TRBJ2-7
TGCGCCAGCAGCTTGACTGCACGAACCTACGAGCAGTACTTC
CASSLTARTYEQYF
>-|TRBD1|TRBV28|TRBJ1-3
TGTGCCAGCACATCAGGGGGCGAAGGAAACACCATATATTTT
CASTSGGEGNTIYF
>-|-|TRBV11-2|TRBJ1-2
TGTGCCAGCAGCGAAAGACGGGCTAACTATGGCTACACCTTC
CASSERRANYGYTF